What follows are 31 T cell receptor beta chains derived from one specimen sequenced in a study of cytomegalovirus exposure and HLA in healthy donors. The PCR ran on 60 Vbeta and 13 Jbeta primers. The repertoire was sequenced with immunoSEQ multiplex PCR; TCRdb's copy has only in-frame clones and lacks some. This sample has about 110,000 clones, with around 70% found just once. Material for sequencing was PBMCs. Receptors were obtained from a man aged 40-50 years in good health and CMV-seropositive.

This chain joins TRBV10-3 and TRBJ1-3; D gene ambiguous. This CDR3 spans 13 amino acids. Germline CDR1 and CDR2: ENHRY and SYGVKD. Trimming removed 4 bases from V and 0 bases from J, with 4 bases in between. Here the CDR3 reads CAISVDSGNTIYF. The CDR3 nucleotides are TGTGCCATCAGTGTAGACTCTGGAAACACCATATATTTT.

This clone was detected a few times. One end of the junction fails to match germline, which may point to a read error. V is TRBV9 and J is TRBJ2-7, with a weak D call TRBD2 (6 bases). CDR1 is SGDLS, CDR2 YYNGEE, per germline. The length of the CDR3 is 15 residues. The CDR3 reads CASSVVGGHTYAQYF. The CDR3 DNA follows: TGTGCCAGCAGCGTAGTGGGAGGACACACCTACGCGCAGTACTTC. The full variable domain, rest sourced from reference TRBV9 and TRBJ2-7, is DSGVTQTPKHLITATGQRVTLRCSPRSGDLSVYWYQQSLDQGLQFLIQYYNGEERAKGNILERFSAQQFPDLHSELNLSSLELGDSALYFCASSVVGGHTYAQYFGPGTRLTVT.

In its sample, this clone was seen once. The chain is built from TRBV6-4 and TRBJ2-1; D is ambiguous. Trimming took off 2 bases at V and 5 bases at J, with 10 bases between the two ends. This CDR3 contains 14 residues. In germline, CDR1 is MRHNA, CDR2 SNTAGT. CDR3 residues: CASSDGQDHNEQFF. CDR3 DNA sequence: TGTGCCAGCAGTGACGGGCAGGATCACAATGAGCAGTTCTTC.

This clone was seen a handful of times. CDR3 nucleotide sequence: TGTGCCAGCAGCTTAGCCCTAGCGGGATCGGGGGATACGCAGTATTTT. The encoded protein is CASSLALAGSGDTQYF. The genes are TRBV7-9 and TRBJ2-3; 9 positions match TRBD2. This CDR3 is 16 amino acids long. The V and J ends lost 0 bases and 6 bases, in that order; junction bases with no gene match: 7. CDR1 and CDR2 from the germline V gene are SEHNR and FQNEAQ (reference sequence).

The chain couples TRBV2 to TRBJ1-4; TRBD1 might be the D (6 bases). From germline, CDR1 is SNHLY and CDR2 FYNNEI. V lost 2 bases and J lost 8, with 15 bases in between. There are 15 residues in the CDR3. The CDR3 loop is CASSEWVSGAEKLFF. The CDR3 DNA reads TGTGCCAGCAGTGAATGGGTCTCAGGGGCGGAAAAACTGTTTTTT. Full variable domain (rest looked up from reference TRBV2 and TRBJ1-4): EPEVTQTPSHQVTQMGQEVILRCVPISNHLYFYWYRQILGQKVEFLVSFYNNEISEKSEIFDDQFSVERPDGSNFTLKIRSTKLEDSAMYFCASSEWVSGAEKLFFGSGTQLSVL.

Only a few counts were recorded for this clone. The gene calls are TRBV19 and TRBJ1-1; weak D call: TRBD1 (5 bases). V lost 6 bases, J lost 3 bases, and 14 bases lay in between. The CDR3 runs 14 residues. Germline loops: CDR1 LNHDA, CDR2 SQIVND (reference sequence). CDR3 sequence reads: CASRWSRVDTEAFF. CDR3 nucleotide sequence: TGTGCCAGTAGGTGGAGCAGGGTTGACACTGAAGCTTTCTTT.

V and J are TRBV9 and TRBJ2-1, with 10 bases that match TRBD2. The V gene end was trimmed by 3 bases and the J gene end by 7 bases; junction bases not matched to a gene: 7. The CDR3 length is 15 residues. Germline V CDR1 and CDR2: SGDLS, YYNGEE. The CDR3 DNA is TGTGCCAGCAGCGCAGCGGGAGGGCCGGGAAATGAGCAGTTCTTC. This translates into CASSAAGGPGNEQFF.

CDR3 region: CASSGGQGAYGYTF. The CDR3 DNA sequence: TGTGCCAGCAGTGGCGGACAGGGTGCCTATGGCTACACCTTC. This sequence joins TRBV6-1 and TRBJ1-2, with 8 bases that match TRBD1. V lost 4 bases, J lost 4 bases, and 5 bases stayed unmatched. The CDR3 length is 14 residues. The germline V gene has CDR1 MNHNS and CDR2 SASEGT.

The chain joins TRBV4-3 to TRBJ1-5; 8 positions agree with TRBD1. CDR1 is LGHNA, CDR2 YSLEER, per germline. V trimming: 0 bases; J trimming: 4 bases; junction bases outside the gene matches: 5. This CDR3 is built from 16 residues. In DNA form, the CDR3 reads TGCGCCAGCAGCCAAGACCCAGGACAGGGTAATCAGCCCCAGCATTTT. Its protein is CASSQDPGQGNQPQHF.

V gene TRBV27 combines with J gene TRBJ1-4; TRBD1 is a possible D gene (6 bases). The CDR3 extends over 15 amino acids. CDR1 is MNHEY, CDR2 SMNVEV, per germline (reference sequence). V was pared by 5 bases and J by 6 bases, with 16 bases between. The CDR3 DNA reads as TGTGCCAGCAGTGGCGGCGGACAGTTTGATGAAAAACTGTTTTTT. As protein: CASSGGGQFDEKLFF.

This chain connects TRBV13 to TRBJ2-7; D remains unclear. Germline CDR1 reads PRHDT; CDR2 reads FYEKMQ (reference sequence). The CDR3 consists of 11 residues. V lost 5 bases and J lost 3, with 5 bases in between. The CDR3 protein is CASSINYEQYF. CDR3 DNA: TGTGCCAGCAGCATCAACTACGAGCAGTACTTC.

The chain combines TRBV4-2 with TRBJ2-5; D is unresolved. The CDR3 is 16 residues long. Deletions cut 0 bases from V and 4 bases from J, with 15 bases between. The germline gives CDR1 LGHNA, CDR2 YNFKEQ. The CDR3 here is CASSQDFVRGAETQYF. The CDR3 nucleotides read TGTGCCAGCAGCCAAGATTTTGTTCGAGGAGCAGAGACCCAGTACTTC.

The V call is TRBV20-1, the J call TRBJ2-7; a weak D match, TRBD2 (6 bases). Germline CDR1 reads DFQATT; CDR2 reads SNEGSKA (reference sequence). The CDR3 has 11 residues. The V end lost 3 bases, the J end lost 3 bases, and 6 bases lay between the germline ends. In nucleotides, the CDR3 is TGCAGTGCTAGCGGGAGCTACGAGCAGTACTTC. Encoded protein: CSASGSYEQYF.

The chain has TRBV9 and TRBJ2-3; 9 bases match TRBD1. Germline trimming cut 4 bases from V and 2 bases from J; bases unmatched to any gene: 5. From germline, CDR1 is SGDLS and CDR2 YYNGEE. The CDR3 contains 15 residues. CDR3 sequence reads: CASSLGTGNTDTQYF. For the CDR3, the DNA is TGTGCCAGCAGCCTAGGGACAGGGAACACAGATACGCAGTATTTT.

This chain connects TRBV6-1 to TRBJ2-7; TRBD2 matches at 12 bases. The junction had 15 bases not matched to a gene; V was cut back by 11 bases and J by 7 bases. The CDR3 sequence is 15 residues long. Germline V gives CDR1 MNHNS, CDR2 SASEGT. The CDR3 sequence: CACPGLAGGPREQYV. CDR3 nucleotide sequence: TGTGCCTGCCCAGGGCTAGCGGGAGGGCCGAGGGAGCAGTACGTC.

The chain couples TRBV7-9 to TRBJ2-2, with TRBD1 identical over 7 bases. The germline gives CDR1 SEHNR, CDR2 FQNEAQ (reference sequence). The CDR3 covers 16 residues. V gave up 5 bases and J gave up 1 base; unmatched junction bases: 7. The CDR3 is CASSPPGTENTGELFF. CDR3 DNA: TGTGCCAGCAGCCCCCCCGGGACAGAGAACACCGGGGAGCTGTTTTTT.

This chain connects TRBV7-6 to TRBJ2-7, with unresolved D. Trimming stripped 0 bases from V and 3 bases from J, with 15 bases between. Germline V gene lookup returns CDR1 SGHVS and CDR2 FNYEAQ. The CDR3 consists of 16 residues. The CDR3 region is CASSLALAARDYEQYV. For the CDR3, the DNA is TGTGCCAGCAGCTTAGCGCTTGCAGCCCGAGACTACGAGCAGTACGTC.

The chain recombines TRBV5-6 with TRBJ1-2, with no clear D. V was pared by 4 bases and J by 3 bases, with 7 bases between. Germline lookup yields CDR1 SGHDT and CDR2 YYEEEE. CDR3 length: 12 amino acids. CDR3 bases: TGTGCCAGCAGCCAAGAGTACTATGGCTACACCTTC. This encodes CASSQEYYGYTF.

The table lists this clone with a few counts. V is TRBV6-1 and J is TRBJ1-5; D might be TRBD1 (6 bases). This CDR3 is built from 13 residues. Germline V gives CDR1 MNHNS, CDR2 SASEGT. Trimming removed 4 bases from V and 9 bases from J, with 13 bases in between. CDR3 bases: TGTGCCAGCAGTGTTGAAGGGGGAAGGCCCCAGCATTTT. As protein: CASSVEGGRPQHF.

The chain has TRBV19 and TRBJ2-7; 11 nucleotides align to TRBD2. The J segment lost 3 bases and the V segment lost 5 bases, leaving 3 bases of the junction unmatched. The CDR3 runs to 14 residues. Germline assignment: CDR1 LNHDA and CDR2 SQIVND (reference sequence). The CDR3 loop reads CASSLTSGNYEQYF. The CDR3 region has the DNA TGTGCCAGTAGTCTGACTAGCGGGAACTACGAGCAGTACTTC.

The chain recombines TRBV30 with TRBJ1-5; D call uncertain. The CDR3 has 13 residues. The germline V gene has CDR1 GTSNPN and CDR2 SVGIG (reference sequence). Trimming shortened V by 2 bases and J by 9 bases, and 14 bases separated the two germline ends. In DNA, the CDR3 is TGTGCCTGGAGTTCCCACGGAGAGCGGCCCCAGCATTTT. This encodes CAWSSHGERPQHF.

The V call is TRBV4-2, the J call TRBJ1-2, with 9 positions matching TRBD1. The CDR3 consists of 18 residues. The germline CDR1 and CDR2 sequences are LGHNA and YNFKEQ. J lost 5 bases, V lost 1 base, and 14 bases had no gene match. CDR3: CASSQGKSPGQGGYGYTF. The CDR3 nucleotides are TGTGCCAGCAGCCAAGGGAAGAGTCCGGGACAGGGTGGTTATGGCTACACCTTC.

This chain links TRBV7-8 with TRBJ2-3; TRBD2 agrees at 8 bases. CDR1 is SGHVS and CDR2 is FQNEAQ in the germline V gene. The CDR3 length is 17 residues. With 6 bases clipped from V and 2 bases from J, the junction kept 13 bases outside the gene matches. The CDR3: CASSSPGTSGFTDTQYF. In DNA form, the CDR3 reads TGTGCCAGCAGTTCTCCTGGAACTAGCGGCTTCACAGATACGCAGTATTTT.

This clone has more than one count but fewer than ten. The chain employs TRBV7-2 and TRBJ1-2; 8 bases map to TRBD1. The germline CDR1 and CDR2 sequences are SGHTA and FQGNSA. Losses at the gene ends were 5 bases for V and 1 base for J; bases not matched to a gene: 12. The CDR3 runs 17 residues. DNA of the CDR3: TGTGCCAGCAGCCCCCGGGTGGTGACAGGGGTTAACTATGGCTACACCTTC. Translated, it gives CASSPRVVTGVNYGYTF.

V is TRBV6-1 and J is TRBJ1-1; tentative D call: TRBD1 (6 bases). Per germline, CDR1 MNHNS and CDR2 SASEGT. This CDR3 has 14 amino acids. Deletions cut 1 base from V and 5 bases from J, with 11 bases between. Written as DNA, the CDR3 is TGTGCCAGCAGTGAAGTGGGGGGGCTGACTGAAGCTTTCTTT. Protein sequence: CASSEVGGLTEAFF.

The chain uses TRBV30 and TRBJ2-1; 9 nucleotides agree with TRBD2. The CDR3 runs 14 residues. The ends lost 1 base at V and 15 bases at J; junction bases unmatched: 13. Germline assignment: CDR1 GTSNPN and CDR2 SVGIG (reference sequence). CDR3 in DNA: TGTGCCTGGAGTGGCGGAGGGACTAGCCGCCGAGGGTTCTTC. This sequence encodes CAWSGGGTSRRGFF.

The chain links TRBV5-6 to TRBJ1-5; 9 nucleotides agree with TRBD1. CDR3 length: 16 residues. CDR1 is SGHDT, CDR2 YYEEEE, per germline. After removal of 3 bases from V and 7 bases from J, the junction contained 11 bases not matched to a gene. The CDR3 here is CASSSSGQGERQPQHF. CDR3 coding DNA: TGTGCCAGCAGCTCCTCGGGACAGGGTGAGCGGCAGCCCCAGCATTTT. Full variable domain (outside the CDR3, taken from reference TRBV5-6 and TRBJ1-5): DAGVTQSPTHLIKTRGQQVTLRCSPKSGHDTVSWYQQALGQGPQFIFQYYEEEERQRGNFPDRFSGHQFPNYSSELNVNALLLGDSALYLCASSSSGQGERQPQHFGDGTRLSIL.

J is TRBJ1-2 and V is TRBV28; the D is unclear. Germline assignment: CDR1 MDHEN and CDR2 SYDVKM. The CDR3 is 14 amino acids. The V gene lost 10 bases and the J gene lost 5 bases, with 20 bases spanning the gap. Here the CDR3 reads CAISRTPSGYGYTF. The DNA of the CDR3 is TGTGCCATCTCCCGGACTCCCTCGGGATATGGCTACACCTTC.

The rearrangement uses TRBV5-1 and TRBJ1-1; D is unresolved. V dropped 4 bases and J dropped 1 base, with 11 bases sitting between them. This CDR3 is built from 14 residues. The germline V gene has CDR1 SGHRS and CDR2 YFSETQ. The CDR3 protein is CASSHGVRNTEAFF. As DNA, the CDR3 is TGCGCCAGCAGCCATGGAGTTAGGAACACTGAAGCTTTCTTT.

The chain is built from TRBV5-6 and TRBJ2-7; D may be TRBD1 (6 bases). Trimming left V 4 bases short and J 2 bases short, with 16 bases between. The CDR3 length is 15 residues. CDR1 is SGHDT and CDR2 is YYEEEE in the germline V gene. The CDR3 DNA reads TGTGCCAGCAGCGGGGCCGGGACACCTACCTACGAGCAGTACTTC. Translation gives CASSGAGTPTYEQYF.

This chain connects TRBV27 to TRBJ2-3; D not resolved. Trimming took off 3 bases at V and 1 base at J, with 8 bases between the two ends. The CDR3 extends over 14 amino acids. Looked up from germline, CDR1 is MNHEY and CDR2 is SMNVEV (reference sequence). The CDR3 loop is CASSFFRGTDTQYF. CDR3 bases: TGTGCCAGCAGTTTTTTCCGGGGCACAGATACGCAGTATTTT.